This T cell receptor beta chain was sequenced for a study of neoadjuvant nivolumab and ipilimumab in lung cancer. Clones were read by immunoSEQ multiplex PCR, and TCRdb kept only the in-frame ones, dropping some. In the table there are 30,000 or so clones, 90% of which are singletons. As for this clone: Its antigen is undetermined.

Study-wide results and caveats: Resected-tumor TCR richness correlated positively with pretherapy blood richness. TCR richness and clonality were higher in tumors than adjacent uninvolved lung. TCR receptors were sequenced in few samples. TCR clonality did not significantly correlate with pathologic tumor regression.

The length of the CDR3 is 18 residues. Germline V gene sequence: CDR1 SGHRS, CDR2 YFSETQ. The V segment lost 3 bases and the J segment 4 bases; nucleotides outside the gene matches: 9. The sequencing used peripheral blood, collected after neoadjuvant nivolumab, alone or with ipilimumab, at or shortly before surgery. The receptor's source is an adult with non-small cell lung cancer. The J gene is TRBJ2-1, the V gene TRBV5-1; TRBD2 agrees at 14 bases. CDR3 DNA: TGCGCCAGCAGCTGGGGACTAGCGGGGGCCGGACCTTACAATGAGCAGTTCTTC. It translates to CASSWGLAGAGPYNEQFF.